The clone carrying this TCR beta chain was seen more than once but under ten times. Authors' methods: How many nucleated cells were present was estimated from reference gene primer amplification. Clones were sequenced by immunoSEQ multiplex PCR, and TCRdb holds only the in-frame ones, with some missing. From that table come the V and J calls and clone size; the DNA was used to work out D and trimming. Of 200,000 to 250,000 clones listed, 70% to 90% were seen once; the top ten hold approximately 2.6%. The data stem from a study of blood T cell repertoires in COVID-19. Study background: Some COVID-19 samples were acute and others convalescent; all came from the United States, Italy and Spain.

The CDR3 loop spans 17 amino acids. Germline V lookup: CDR1 SQVTM, CDR2 ANQGSEA. The J segment lost 0 bases and the V segment lost 5 bases, leaving 10 bases of the junction unmatched. The rearrangement uses TRBV29-1 and TRBJ1-5; 10 nucleotides line up with TRBD1. The TCR originated in a man aged 50 to 59 who had recovered from COVID-19. Specimen: peripheral blood. The CDR3 DNA follows: TGCAGCGTTTCCACGGGACAGGGGAGTTATAGCAATCAGCCCCAGCATTTT. It encodes CSVSTGQGSYSNQPQHF. The full variable domain, its missing parts supplied by reference TRBV29-1 and TRBJ1-5, is SAVISQKPSRDICQRGTSLTIQCQVDSQVTMMFWYRQQPGQSLTLIATANQGSEATYESGFVIDKFPISRPNLTFSTLTVSNMSPEDSSIYLCSVSTGQGSYSNQPQHFGDGTRLSIL.